One and the same sample provided the 8 T cell receptor beta chains below, sequenced in a study of T cell changes during pregnancy in multiple sclerosis (dated by TCRdb to the late 2010s). The library was produced with the immunoSEQ multiplex PCR assay. Imported from immuneACCESS, the table was reduced by TCRdb to in-frame sequences with V and J called. These copies leave out some clones; in studies compared against another copy, an unresolved V gene accounts for under half, and the cause of the remainder is not known. In this sample the table shows roughly 110,000 clones, 85% to 95% of which occur a single time. Of the sample, 0.78% falls within the top ten clones. The sequenced sample was peripheral blood, obtained in the third trimester of pregnancy. These receptors were taken from a female donor in good health, enrolled as a control in a pregnancy study.

The chain couples TRBV7-3 to TRBJ2-1; 11 nucleotides line up with TRBD2. Germline CDR1 reads SGHTA; CDR2 reads FQGTGA. This CDR3 contains 15 residues. After removal of 5 bases from V and 6 bases from J, the junction contained 6 bases not matched to a gene. The CDR3 loop is CASSDKLAGVNEQFF. The CDR3 DNA reads as TGTGCCAGCAGCGATAAACTAGCGGGGGTCAATGAGCAGTTCTTC. The whole variable domain, filled in from reference TRBV7-3 and TRBJ2-1, reads GAGVSQTPSNKVTEKGKYVELRCDPISGHTALYWYRQSLGQGPEFLIYFQGTGAADDSGLPNDRFFAVRPEGSVSTLKIQRTERGDSAVYLCASSDKLAGVNEQFFGPGTRLTVL.

The CDR3 region has the DNA TGCGCCAGCAGCTTTACGCGGACAGCCCAAGAGACCCAGTACTTC. Translated, it gives CASSFTRTAQETQYF. The V gene is TRBV5-1, the J gene TRBJ2-5; tentatively, D is TRBD1 (6 bases). Trimming took off 2 bases at V and 1 base at J, with 12 bases between the two ends. Germline V gives CDR1 SGHRS, CDR2 YFSETQ. The CDR3 runs to 15 residues. The entire variable domain, with the rest obtained from reference TRBV5-1 and TRBJ2-5, is as follows: KAGVTQTPRYLIKTRGQQVTLSCSPISGHRSVSWYQQTPGQGLQFLFEYFSETQRNKGNFPGRFSGRQFSNSRSEMNVSTLELGDSALYLCASSFTRTAQETQYFGPGTRLLVL.

In its sample, this clone was seen once. This same CDR3 is encoded by further DNA sequences in the sample. The rearrangement uses TRBV27 and TRBJ1-1; perhaps TRBD1 as D (5 bases). Germline-derived CDR1 and CDR2 are MNHEY and SMNVEV (reference sequence). V lost 3 bases, J lost 4 bases, and 15 bases lay in between. The CDR3 runs to 15 residues. DNA of the CDR3: TGTGCCAGCAGTTTTGGGGCAGGAACGGGCACTGAAGCTTTCTTT. Translation: CASSFGAGTGTEAFF.

CDR3 in DNA: TGTGCCAGCGGTGCAGGGCCTGAAGCTTTCTTT. Its translation is CASGAGPEAFF. The chain is built from TRBV27 and TRBJ1-1; a weak D match, TRBD1 (5 bases). Germline V gene sequence: CDR1 MNHEY, CDR2 SMNVEV (reference sequence). CDR3 length: 11 amino acids. The V and J ends lost 8 bases and 6 bases respectively, with 10 bases between them.

The gene calls are TRBV6-5 and TRBJ1-5; D remains ambiguous. Per the germline V gene, CDR1 is MNHEY and CDR2 is SVGAGI. The CDR3 spans 12 residues. V lost 7 bases and J lost 5, with 9 bases in between. The CDR3 sequence is CASMQRDQPQHF. CDR3 bases: TGTGCCAGCATGCAACGGGATCAGCCCCAGCATTTT.

This CDR3 reads CASSLSTGGQYEQYF. For the CDR3, the DNA is TGTGCCAGCAGCTTAAGTACAGGGGGCCAGTACGAGCAGTACTTC. The chain recombines TRBV7-9 with TRBJ2-7, with 9 bases matching TRBD1. Germline values: CDR1 SEHNR, CDR2 FQNEAQ (reference sequence). Losses at the gene ends were 2 bases for V and 4 bases for J; bases not matched to a gene: 6. CDR3 length: 15 residues. The variable domain in full, completed from reference TRBV7-9 and TRBJ2-7, reads DTGVSQNPRHKITKRGQNVTFRCDPISEHNRLYWYRQTLGQGPEFLTYFQNEAQLEKSRLLSDRFSAERPKGSFSTLEIQRTEQGDSAMYLCASSLSTGGQYEQYFGPGTRLTVT.

CDR3 amino acids: CASSDDREGFYGYTF. CDR3 nucleotides: TGTGCCAGCAGCGACGACAGGGAAGGTTTCTATGGCTACACCTTC. The rearrangement links TRBV9 to TRBJ1-2, with 7 bases that match TRBD1. V lost 3 bases, J lost 4 bases, and 9 bases stayed unmatched. The CDR3 totals 15 residues. The germline gives CDR1 SGDLS, CDR2 YYNGEE.

This clone was seen only a few times. The chain has TRBV2 and TRBJ2-7, with D perhaps TRBD1 (5 bases). Germline V gene data show CDR1 as SNHLY and CDR2 as FYNNEI. Trimming removed 7 bases from V and 2 bases from J, with 15 bases in between. This CDR3 spans 14 amino acids. The CDR3 sequence is CASNPTDNAYEQYF. In DNA, the CDR3 is TGTGCCAGCAATCCTACGGACAACGCCTACGAGCAGTACTTC.